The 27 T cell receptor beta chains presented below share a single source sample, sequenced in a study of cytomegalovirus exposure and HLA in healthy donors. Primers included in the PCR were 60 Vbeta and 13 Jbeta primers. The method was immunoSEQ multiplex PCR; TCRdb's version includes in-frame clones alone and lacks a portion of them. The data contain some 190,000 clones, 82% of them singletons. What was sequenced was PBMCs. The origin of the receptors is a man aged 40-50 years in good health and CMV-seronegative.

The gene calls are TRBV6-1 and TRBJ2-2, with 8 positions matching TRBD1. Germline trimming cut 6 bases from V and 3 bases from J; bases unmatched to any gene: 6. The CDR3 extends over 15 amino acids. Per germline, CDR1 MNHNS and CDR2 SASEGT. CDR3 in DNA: TGTGCCAGCAGACCAGGGGGCGCGGACACCGGGGAGCTGTTTTTT. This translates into CASRPGGADTGELFF.

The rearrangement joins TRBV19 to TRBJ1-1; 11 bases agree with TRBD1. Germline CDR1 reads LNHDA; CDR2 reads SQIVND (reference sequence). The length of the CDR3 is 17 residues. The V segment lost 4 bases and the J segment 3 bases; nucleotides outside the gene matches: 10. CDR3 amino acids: CASSTRDRGILDTEAFF. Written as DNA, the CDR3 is TGTGCCAGTAGTACCCGGGACAGGGGGATATTGGACACTGAAGCTTTCTTT.

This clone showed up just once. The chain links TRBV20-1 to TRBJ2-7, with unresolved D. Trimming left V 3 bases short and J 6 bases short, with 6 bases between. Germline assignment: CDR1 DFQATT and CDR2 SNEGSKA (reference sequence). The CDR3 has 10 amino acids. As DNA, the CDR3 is TGCAGTGCTAGCACCGGCGAGCAGTACTTC. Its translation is CSASTGEQYF.

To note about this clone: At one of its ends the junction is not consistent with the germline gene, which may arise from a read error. The CDR3 DNA reads TGTTCCAGCAGCTTACGGGGGGACACCGCCGATACGCAGTATTTT. Amino acids: CSSSLRGDTADTQYF. The rearrangement joins TRBV7-9 to TRBJ2-3; maybe TRBD2 (7 bases). The CDR3 has 15 amino acids. Germline lookup yields CDR1 SEHNR and CDR2 FQNEAQ (reference sequence).

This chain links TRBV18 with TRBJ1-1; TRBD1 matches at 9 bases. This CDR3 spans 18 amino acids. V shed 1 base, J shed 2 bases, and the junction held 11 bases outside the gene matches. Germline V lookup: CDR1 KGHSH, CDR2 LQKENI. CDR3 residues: CASSPRVPGQGINTEAFF. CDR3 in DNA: TGTGCCAGCTCACCACGAGTCCCGGGACAGGGAATTAACACTGAAGCTTTCTTT.

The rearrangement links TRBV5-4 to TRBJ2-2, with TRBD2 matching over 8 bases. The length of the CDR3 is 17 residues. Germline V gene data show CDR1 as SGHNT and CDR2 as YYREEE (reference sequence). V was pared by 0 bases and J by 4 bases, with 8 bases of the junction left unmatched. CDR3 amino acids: CASSLAGGRFGTGELFF. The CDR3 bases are TGTGCCAGCAGCTTGGCGGGGGGGCGGTTTGGCACCGGGGAGCTGTTTTTT. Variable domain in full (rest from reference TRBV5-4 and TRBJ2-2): ETGVTQSPTHLIKTRGQQVTLRCSSQSGHNTVSWYQQALGQGPQFIFQYYREEENGRGNFPPRFSGLQFPNYSSELNVNALELDDSALYLCASSLAGGRFGTGELFFGEGSRLTVL.

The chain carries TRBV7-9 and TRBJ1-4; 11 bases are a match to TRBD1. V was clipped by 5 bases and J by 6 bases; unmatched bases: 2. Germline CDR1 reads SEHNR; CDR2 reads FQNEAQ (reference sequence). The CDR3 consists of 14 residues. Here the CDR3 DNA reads TGTGCCAGCAGCCCGGGACAGGGGGATGAAAAACTGTTTTTT. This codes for CASSPGQGDEKLFF.

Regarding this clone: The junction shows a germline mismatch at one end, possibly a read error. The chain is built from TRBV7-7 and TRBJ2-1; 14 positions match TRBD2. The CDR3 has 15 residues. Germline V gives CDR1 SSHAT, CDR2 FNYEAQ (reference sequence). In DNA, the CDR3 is TGTGCTAGCAGCTCCGGGACTAGCGGGAGAGGTGAGCAGTTCTTC. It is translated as CASSSGTSGRGEQFF.

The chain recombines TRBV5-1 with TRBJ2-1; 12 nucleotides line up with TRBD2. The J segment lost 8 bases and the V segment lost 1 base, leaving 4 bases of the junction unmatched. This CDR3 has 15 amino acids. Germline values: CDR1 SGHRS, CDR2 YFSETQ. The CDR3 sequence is CASSLRTSGAHEQFF. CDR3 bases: TGCGCCAGCAGCTTGCGGACTAGCGGGGCCCATGAGCAGTTCTTC.

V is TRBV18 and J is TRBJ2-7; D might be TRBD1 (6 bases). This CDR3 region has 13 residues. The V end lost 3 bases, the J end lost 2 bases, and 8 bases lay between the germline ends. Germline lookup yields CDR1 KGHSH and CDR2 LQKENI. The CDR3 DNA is TGTGCCAGCTCACCTGGACAGACCTACGAGCAGTACTTC. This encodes CASSPGQTYEQYF.

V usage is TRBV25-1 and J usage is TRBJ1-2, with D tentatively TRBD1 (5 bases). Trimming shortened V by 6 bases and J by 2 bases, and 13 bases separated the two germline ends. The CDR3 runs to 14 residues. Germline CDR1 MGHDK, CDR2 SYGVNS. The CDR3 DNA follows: TGTGCCAGCAGCGACGTGGGGGGAAACTATGGCTACACCTTC. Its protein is CASSDVGGNYGYTF.

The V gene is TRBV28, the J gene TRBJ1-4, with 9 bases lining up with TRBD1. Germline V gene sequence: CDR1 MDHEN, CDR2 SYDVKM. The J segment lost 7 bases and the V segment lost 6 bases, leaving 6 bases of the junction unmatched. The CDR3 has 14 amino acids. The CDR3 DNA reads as TGTGCCAGCAGCCAACAGGGGGCGGGTGAAAAACTGTTTTTT. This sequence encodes CASSQQGAGEKLFF.

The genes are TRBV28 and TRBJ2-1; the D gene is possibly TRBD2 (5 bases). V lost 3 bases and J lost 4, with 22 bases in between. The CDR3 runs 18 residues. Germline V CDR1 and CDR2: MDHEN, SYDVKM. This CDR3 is CASSLLGYGEFVYNEQFF. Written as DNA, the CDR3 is TGTGCCAGCAGTTTGCTCGGTTATGGGGAGTTTGTATACAATGAGCAGTTCTTC.

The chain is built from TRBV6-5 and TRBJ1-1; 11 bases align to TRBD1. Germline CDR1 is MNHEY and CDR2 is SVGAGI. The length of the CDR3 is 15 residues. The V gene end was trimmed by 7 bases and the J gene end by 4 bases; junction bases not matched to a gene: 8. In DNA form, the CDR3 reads TGTGCCAGCAAGCGGACAGGGGGCGCCGGCACTGAAGCTTTCTTT. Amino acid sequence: CASKRTGGAGTEAFF.

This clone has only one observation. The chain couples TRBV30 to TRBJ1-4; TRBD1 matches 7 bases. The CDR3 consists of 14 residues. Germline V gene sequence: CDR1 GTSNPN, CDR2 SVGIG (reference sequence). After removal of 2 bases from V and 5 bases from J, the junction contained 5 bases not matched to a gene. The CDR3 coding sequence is TGTGCCTGGAGTAGGACAGGAAAAAATGAAAAACTGTTTTTT. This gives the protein CAWSRTGKNEKLFF.

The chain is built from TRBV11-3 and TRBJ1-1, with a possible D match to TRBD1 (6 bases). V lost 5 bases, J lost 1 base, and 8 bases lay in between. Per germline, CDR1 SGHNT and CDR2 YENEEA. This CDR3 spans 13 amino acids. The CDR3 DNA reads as TGTGCCAGCAGCCAGACAGGGAACACTGAAGCTTTCTTT. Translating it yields CASSQTGNTEAFF. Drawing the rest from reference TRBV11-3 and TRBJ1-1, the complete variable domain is EAGVVQSPRYKIIEKKQPVAFWCNPISGHNTLYWYLQNLGQGPELLIRYENEEAVDDSQLPKDRFSAERLKGVDSTLKIQPAELGDSAVYLCASSQTGNTEAFFGQGTRLTVV.

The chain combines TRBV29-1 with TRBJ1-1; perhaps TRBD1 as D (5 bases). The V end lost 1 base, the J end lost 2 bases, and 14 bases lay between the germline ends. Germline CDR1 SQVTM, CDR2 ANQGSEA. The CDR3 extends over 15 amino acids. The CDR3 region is CSVEGQTGGNTEAFF. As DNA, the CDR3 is TGCAGCGTTGAAGGGCAAACCGGGGGTAACACTGAAGCTTTCTTT. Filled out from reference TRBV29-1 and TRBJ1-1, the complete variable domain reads SAVISQKPSRDICQRGTSLTIQCQVDSQVTMMFWYRQQPGQSLTLIATANQGSEATYESGFVIDKFPISRPNLTFSTLTVSNMSPEDSSIYLCSVEGQTGGNTEAFFGQGTRLTVV.

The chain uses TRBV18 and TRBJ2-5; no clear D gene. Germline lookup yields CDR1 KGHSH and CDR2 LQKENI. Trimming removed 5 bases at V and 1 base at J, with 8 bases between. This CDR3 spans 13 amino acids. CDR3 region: CASSGLVQETQYF. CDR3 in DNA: TGTGCCAGCTCAGGGCTCGTCCAAGAGACCCAGTACTTC.

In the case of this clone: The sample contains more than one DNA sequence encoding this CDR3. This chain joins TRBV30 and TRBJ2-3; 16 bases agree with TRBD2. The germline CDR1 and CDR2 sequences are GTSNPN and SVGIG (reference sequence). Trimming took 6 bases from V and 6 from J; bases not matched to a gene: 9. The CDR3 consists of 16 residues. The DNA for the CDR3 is TGTGCCTGCACCGGGACTAGCGGGGGGGCATCCGATACGCAGTATTTT. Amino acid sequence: CACTGTSGGASDTQYF.

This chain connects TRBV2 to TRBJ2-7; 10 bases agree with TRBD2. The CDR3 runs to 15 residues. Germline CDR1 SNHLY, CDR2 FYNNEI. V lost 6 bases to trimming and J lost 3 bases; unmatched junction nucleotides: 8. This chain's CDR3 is CASSQRGGGFYEQYF. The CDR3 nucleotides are TGTGCCAGCAGCCAGCGGGGGGGCGGGTTCTACGAGCAGTACTTC.

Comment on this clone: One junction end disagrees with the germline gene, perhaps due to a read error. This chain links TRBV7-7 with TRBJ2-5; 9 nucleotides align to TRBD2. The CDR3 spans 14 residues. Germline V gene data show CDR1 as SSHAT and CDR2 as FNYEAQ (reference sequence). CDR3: CASSYSGSGETQYF. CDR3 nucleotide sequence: TGTGCTAGCAGCTATAGCGGGAGTGGGGAGACCCAGTACTTC.

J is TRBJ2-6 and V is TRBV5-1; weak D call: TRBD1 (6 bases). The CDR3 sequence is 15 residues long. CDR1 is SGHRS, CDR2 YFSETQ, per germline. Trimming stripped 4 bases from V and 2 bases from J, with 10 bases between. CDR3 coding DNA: TGCGCCAGCAGCGCCACAGGGCCTGGGGCCAACGTCCTGACTTTC. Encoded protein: CASSATGPGANVLTF.

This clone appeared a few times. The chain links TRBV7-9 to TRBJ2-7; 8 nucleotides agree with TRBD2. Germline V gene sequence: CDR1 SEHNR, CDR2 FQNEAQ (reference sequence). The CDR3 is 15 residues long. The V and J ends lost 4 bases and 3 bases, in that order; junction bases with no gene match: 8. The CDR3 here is CASSSVTSADYEQYF. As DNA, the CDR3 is TGTGCCAGCAGCTCCGTGACTAGCGCTGACTACGAGCAGTACTTC. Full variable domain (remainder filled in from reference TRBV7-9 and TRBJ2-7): DTGVSQNPRHKITKRGQNVTFRCDPISEHNRLYWYRQTLGQGPEFLTYFQNEAQLEKSRLLSDRFSAERPKGSFSTLEIQRTEQGDSAMYLCASSSVTSADYEQYFGPGTRLTVT.

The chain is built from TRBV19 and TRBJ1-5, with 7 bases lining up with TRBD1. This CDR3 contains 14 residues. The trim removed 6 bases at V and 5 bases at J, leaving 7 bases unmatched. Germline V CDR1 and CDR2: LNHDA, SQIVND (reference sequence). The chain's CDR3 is CASRMTGNHQPQHF. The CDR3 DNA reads TGTGCCAGTAGAATGACAGGGAATCATCAGCCCCAGCATTTT.

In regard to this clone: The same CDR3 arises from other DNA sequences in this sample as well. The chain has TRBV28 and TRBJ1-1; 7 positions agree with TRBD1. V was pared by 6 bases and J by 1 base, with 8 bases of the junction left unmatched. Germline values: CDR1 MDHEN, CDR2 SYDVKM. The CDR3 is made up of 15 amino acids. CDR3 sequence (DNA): TGTGCCAGCAGCTTAGATAACAGGGGGAACACTGAAGCTTTCTTT. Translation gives CASSLDNRGNTEAFF.

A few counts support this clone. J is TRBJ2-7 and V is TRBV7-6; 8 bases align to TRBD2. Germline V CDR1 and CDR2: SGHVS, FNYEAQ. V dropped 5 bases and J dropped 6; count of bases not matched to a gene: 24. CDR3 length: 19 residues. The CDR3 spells CASSEYYEPSGRLLSEQYF. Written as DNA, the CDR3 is TGTGCCAGCAGCGAGTATTACGAACCTAGCGGGCGCCTCTTATCCGAGCAGTACTTC.

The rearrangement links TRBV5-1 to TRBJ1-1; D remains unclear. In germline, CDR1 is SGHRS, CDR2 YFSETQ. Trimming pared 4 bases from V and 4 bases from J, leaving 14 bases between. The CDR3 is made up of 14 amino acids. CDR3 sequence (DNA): TGCGCCAGCAGCCTCCTGCGGAGCGGCACTGAAGCTTTCTTT. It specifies CASSLLRSGTEAFF. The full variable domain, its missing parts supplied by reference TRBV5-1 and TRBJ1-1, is KAGVTQTPRYLIKTRGQQVTLSCSPISGHRSVSWYQQTPGQGLQFLFEYFSETQRNKGNFPGRFSGRQFSNSRSEMNVSTLELGDSALYLCASSLLRSGTEAFFGQGTRLTVV.